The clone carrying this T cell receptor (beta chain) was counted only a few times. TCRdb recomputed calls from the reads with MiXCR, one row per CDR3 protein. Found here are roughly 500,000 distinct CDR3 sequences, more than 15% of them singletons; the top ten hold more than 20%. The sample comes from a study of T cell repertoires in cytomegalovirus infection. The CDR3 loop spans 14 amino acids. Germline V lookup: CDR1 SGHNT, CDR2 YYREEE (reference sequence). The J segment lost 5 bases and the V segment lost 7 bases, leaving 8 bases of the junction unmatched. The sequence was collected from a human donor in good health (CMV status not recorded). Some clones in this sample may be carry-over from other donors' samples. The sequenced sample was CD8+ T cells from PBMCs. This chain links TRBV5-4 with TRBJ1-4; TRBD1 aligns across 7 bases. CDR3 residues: CASSPGQTNEKLFF. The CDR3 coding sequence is TGTGCCAGCTCCCCGGGACAGACGAATGAAAAACTGTTTTTT.